This T cell receptor (beta chain) was sequenced in a study of OX40 agonist ivuxolimab in advanced cancers. Looking at the study overall: Previous treatment with anti-PD-1, anti-PD-L1 or anti-CTLA-4 therapy was allowed; 40% had received some. The study, taken as a whole, reports: CD4+ T cells averaged fewer expanded clones than CD8+ T cells.

As regards this clone: The antigen remains unidentified.

V lost 1 base and J lost 5; bases outside the gene matches: 5. Germline CDR1 SGHTA, CDR2 FQGTGA. This CDR3 is 16 amino acids long. Measured with immunoSEQ multiplex PCR; TCRdb has only the in-frame clones, and not every one. This table holds roughly 52,000 clones, just under 85% found once. The input for sequencing was CD4+ or CD8+ T cells sorted from blood, taken in a trial of the OX40 agonist ivuxolimab. The chain couples TRBV7-3 to TRBJ2-1; 10 positions agree with TRBD2. This receptor was taken from an adult with an advanced solid tumor such as melanoma, head and neck, liver or kidney cancer. CDR3 coding DNA: TGTGCCAGCAGCTTAAGGCTAGCGGGGGCAAACAATGAGCAGTTCTTC. Protein: CASSLRLAGANNEQFF.